This entry lists 22 T cell receptor beta chains sequenced from one sample in a study of identical twins (dated by TCRdb to 2015 to 2016). To prepare the library, 5' RACE was applied. The sequencer listed for this sample is Illumina HiSeq 2000. TCRdb passed the public sequencing reads through fastp at Q25 and MiXCR, retaining productive beta sequences. Each CDR3 protein appears once, grouped with its most common genes and DNA. Counted in this sample were 1.5 million to 2 million distinct CDR3 sequences; about 32% of them appeared once. Around 0.25% of the sample rests with the top ten. Material for sequencing was cord blood. These receptors all stem from a newborn girl in good health.

About this clonotype: A read error is possible here, since a much larger clone lies one base away. The chain joins TRBV6-2 or TRBV6-3 to TRBJ2-7, with D possibly TRBD2 on 6 matching bases. CDR3 length: 14 amino acids. In germline, CDR1 is MNHEY, CDR2 SVGEGT. Trimming cost V 8 bases and J 7 bases, with 21 bases left between them. CDR3 DNA: TGTGCCAGCGCTTCACGACTGGACTACAATGAGCAGTACTTC. This codes for CASASRLDYNEQYF.

V usage is TRBV20-1 and J usage is TRBJ2-1; TRBD1 matches at 7 bases. Trimming cost V 1 base and J 4 bases; bases outside gene matches: 7. The CDR3 consists of 15 residues. Germline lookup yields CDR1 DFQATT and CDR2 SNEGSKA (reference sequence). This CDR3 reads CSARAGQVIYNEQFF. CDR3 in DNA: TGCAGTGCTAGAGCCGGACAGGTTATTTACAATGAGCAGTTCTTC.

The gene calls are TRBV2 and TRBJ1-6; D perhaps matches TRBD1 (6 bases). The CDR3 contains 20 residues. Looked up from germline, CDR1 is SNHLY and CDR2 is FYNNEI. Trimming pared 2 bases from V and 2 bases from J, leaving 22 bases between. The CDR3 DNA reads as TGTGCCAGCAGTGAACTGTGGCCAACCTACAGGGTGACCTATAATTCACCCCTCCACTTT. This translates into CASSELWPTYRVTYNSPLHF. Based on the CDR3 plus reference TRBV2 and TRBJ1-6, the full variable domain is EPEVTQTPSHQVTQMGQEVILRCVPISNHLYFYWYRQILGQKVEFLVSFYNNEISEKSEIFDDQFSVERPDGSNFTLKIRSTKLEDSAMYFCASSELWPTYRVTYNSPLHFGNGTRLTVT.

The chain carries TRBV7-9 and TRBJ1-1; TRBD1 agrees at 7 bases. This CDR3 has 15 amino acids. Looked up from germline, CDR1 is SEHNR and CDR2 is FQNEAQ (reference sequence). V dropped 4 bases and J dropped 0; count of bases not matched to a gene: 5. CDR3 DNA sequence: TGTGCCAGCAGCTCGGGACAGTTCATGAACACTGAAGCTTTCTTT. It translates to CASSSGQFMNTEAFF.

The gene calls are TRBV18 and TRBJ1-1, with D hard to call. The V end was cut by 2 bases, the J end by 8 bases, with 12 bases between. Germline V gene data show CDR1 as KGHSH and CDR2 as LQKENI. This CDR3 is 13 amino acids long. The CDR3 spells CASSPNTQAEAFF. CDR3 DNA: TGTGCCAGCTCACCAAATACTCAAGCGGAAGCTTTCTTT.

The CDR3 sequence is CASSPIGATYEQYF. CDR3 DNA sequence: TGTGCCAGCAGTCCCATAGGGGCGACCTACGAGCAGTACTTC. The chain combines TRBV27 with TRBJ2-7; TRBD1 is a possible D gene (5 bases). Germline CDR1 reads MNHEY; CDR2 reads SMNVEV (reference sequence). This CDR3 is built from 14 residues. Trimming cost V 5 bases and J 2 bases, with 13 bases left between them.

The V gene is TRBV6-1, the J gene TRBJ2-7; 8 nucleotides agree with TRBD1. CDR3 length: 17 residues. From germline, CDR1 is MNHNS and CDR2 SASEGT. V lost 6 bases and J lost 3; bases outside the gene matches: 16. Here the CDR3 reads CASSRIGQGSAVYEQYF. CDR3 DNA: TGTGCCAGCAGCAGAATTGGACAGGGATCCGCGGTCTACGAGCAGTACTTC.

Turning to this clonotype: The junction departs from germline at one end; a sequencing error may be responsible. The chain recombines TRBV7-2 with TRBJ2-7; tentative D call: TRBD2 (5 bases). Germline assignment: CDR1 SGHTA and CDR2 FQGNSA. This CDR3 spans 12 amino acids. This chain's CDR3 is CVSSFTSYEQYF. The CDR3 DNA sequence: TGTGTCAGCAGCTTTACTAGCTACGAGCAGTACTTC.

This clonotype showed up just a few times. The chain links TRBV29-1 to TRBJ2-1, with D perhaps TRBD2 (6 bases). V lost 7 bases and J 5 bases, leaving 12 bases between the germline ends. The V gene's germline CDR1 is SQVTM and CDR2 ANQGSEA. The CDR3 runs to 12 residues. As DNA, the CDR3 is TGCAGCGCCCGACTAGTTCACAATGAGCAGTTCTTC. This encodes CSARLVHNEQFF.

The J gene is TRBJ1-2, the V gene TRBV2, with TRBD1 matching over 8 bases. This CDR3 spans 14 amino acids. Germline V lookup: CDR1 SNHLY, CDR2 FYNNEI. V trimming: 3 bases; J trimming: 4 bases; junction bases outside the gene matches: 4. The CDR3 DNA sequence: TGTGCCAGCAGTGAGGGGACAGGACCCTATGGCTACACCTTC. Its protein is CASSEGTGPYGYTF. The variable domain in full, with the rest retrieved from reference TRBV2 and TRBJ1-2, is EPEVTQTPSHQVTQMGQEVILRCVPISNHLYFYWYRQILGQKVEFLVSFYNNEISEKSEIFDDQFSVERPDGSNFTLKIRSTKLEDSAMYFCASSEGTGPYGYTFGSGTRLTVV.

The chain links TRBV20-1 to TRBJ2-6; 9 bases are a match to TRBD2. The ends lost 0 bases at V and 3 bases at J; junction bases unmatched: 6. The CDR3 runs 17 residues. CDR1 and CDR2 from the germline V gene are DFQATT and SNEGSKA (reference sequence). This chain's CDR3 is CSARDPLAGSGANVLTF. CDR3 DNA sequence: TGCAGTGCTAGAGATCCACTAGCGGGTAGTGGGGCCAACGTCCTGACTTTC.

The chain recombines TRBV7-8 with TRBJ1-5; D is ambiguous. Per the germline V gene, CDR1 is SGHVS and CDR2 is FQNEAQ. Trimming removed 8 bases from V and 2 bases from J, with 10 bases in between. The CDR3 totals 13 residues. The CDR3 DNA is TGTGCCAGCCACATAGCTGGCAATCAGCCCCAGCATTTT. Translating it yields CASHIAGNQPQHF.

The chain has TRBV12-3 or TRBV12-4 and TRBJ2-2, with 7 bases lining up with TRBD2. This CDR3 has 16 amino acids. V dropped 4 bases and J dropped 0; count of bases not matched to a gene: 5. CDR3 region: CASSYRDYPNTGELFF. The CDR3, as DNA: TGTGCCAGCAGTTACCGGGACTACCCGAACACCGGGGAGCTGTTTTTT.

The CDR3 loop is CASKLLQGIDGYTF. In nucleotides, the CDR3 is TGTGCCAGCAAATTACTCCAGGGTATCGATGGCTACACCTTC. The rearrangement uses TRBV5-6 and TRBJ1-2; possible D gene TRBD1, 5 bases. CDR1 is SGHDT, CDR2 YYEEEE, per germline. The CDR3 is made up of 14 amino acids. The V end lost 6 bases, the J end lost 6 bases, and 18 bases lay between the germline ends. The whole variable domain, filled in from reference TRBV5-6 and TRBJ1-2, reads DAGVTQSPTHLIKTRGQQVTLRCSPKSGHDTVSWYQQALGQGPQFIFQYYEEEERQRGNFPDRFSGHQFPNYSSELNVNALLLGDSALYLCASKLLQGIDGYTFGSGTRLTVV.

The V and J genes are TRBV20-1 and TRBJ2-3; D is possibly TRBD2 (5 bases). The CDR3 extends over 14 amino acids. Per germline, CDR1 DFQATT and CDR2 SNEGSKA (reference sequence). V was pared by 1 base and J by 2 bases, with 10 bases between. The CDR3 DNA is TGCAGTGCTAGAGGGCGGGCGATCACAGATACGCAGTATTTT. It codes for CSARGRAITDTQYF.

This clonotype was observed a handful of times. The rearrangement joins TRBV19 to TRBJ1-5, with D unresolved. Looked up from germline, CDR1 is LNHDA and CDR2 is SQIVND (reference sequence). The CDR3 runs 12 residues. Deletions cut 2 bases from V and 5 bases from J, with 4 bases between. CDR3 amino acids: CASSITDQPQHF. The CDR3, as DNA: TGTGCCAGTAGTATAACGGATCAGCCCCAGCATTTT.

In its sample, this clonotype was seen many times. The gene calls are TRBV29-1 and TRBJ2-7; 7 bases are shared with TRBD2. The CDR3 length is 11 residues. Per the germline V gene, CDR1 is SQVTM and CDR2 is ANQGSEA. Trimming cost V 7 bases and J 3 bases; bases outside gene matches: 3. The CDR3 nucleotides are TGCAGCGCCGGACTAGACTACGAGCAGTACTTC. Protein sequence: CSAGLDYEQYF.

This clonotype occurred many times. This chain uses TRBV12-3 or TRBV12-4 with TRBJ2-5, with D unresolved. The CDR3 contains 12 residues. Between the trimmed V and J ends, which lost 2 bases and 6 bases, there was a span of 7 bases. The CDR3, as DNA: TGTGCCAGCAGTTTATTTAGGAAGACCCAGTACTTC. Its translation: CASSLFRKTQYF.

Only a few counts were recorded for this clonotype. This sequence joins TRBV9 and TRBJ2-5, with no clear D. This CDR3 has 13 amino acids. CDR1 is SGDLS and CDR2 is YYNGEE in the germline V gene. Trimming left V 4 bases short and J 5 bases short, with 12 bases between. The CDR3 coding sequence is TGTGCCAGCAGCCCTGGCCCTCTCGAGACCCAGTACTTC. Its translation: CASSPGPLETQYF.

In its sample, this clonotype was seen a few times. The rearrangement links TRBV4-2 to TRBJ2-1, with 9 positions matching TRBD2. The length of the CDR3 is 16 residues. Germline values: CDR1 LGHNA, CDR2 YNFKEQ. After removal of 0 bases from V and 5 bases from J, the junction contained 5 bases not matched to a gene. The chain's CDR3 is CASSQEQAGGDNEQFF. CDR3 nucleotides: TGTGCCAGCAGCCAAGAGCAAGCGGGAGGAGACAATGAGCAGTTCTTC.

Worth noting for this clonotype: One end of the junction varies from germline; a read error may be responsible. The chain combines TRBV28 with TRBJ1-2; D is ambiguous. Germline values: CDR1 MDHEN, CDR2 SYDVKM. The CDR3 runs to 12 residues. The CDR3 nucleotides read TGTGCCAGCAGTCCCCTCATATATGGCTGCACCTTC. Translation: CASSPLIYGCTF.

Of note for this clonotype: This may come from a read error, since a much larger clone is one base off. This sequence joins TRBV13 and TRBJ1-2; D is possibly TRBD1 (6 bases). Trimming took 7 bases from V and 6 from J, leaving 21 bases between them. This CDR3 has 15 amino acids. Germline CDR1 is PRHDT and CDR2 is FYEKMQ (reference sequence). The CDR3 loop reads CASNSIPTGKHGYTF. The CDR3, as DNA: TGTGCCAGCAACTCCATTCCAACAGGGAAGCATGGCTACACCTTC.